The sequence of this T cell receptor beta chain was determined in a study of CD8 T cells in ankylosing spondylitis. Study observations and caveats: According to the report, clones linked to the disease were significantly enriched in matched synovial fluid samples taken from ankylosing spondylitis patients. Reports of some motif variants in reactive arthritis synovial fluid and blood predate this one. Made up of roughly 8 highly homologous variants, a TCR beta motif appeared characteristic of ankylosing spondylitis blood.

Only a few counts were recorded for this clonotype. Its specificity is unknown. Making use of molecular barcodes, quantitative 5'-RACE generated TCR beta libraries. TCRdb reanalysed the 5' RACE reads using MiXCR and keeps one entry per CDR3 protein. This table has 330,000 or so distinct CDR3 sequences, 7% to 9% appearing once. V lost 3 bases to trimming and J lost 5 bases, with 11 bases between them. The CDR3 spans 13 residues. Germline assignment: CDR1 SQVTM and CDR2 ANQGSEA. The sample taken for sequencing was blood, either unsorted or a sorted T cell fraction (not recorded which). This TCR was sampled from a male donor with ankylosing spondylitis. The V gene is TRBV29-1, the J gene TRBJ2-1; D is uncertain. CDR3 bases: TGCAGCGTTGACCGGAACAGAAACAATGAGCAGTTCTTC. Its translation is CSVDRNRNNEQFF.